This TCR beta chain originates from a study of T cells after yellow fever vaccination. This CDR3 comprises 13 residues. V lost 5 bases and J 2 bases, leaving 8 bases between the germline ends. Looked up from germline, CDR1 is KGHDR and CDR2 is SFDVKD. TCRdb reprocessed the 5' RACE reads with MiXCR, giving one entry per CDR3 protein. This sample carries fewer than 400,000 distinct CDR3 sequences, 6.2% of them seen once, and the ten largest clones take about 15%. The TCR sequence derives from a man aged 25-45 years who received the YFV17D yellow fever vaccine. This material consisted of PBMCs, taken 5 days after the yellow fever booster vaccination. This chain joins TRBV24-1 and TRBJ1-1, with D uncertain. DNA for the CDR3: TGTGCCACCAGTGGCGAGGGTAACACTGAAGCTTTCTTT. Its translation: CATSGEGNTEAFF.